These 9 T cell receptor beta chains were all obtained from the same sample, sequenced in a study of T cell repertoires in cytomegalovirus infection. TCRdb analysed the reads with MiXCR anew, one entry per CDR3 protein. The sample holds over 150,000 distinct CDR3 sequences, about 15% seen once. The source material was PBMCs. The receptors shown here come from a human donor in good health (CMV status not recorded). Some clones in this sample may be carry-over from other donors' samples.

This clonotype was observed at least ten times. The rearrangement joins TRBV6-1 to TRBJ2-7, with D possibly being TRBD1 or TRBD2 (5 bases each). The CDR3 is made up of 15 amino acids. Germline assignment: CDR1 MNHNS and CDR2 SASEGT. Between the trimmed V and J ends, which lost 2 bases and 6 bases, there was a span of 17 bases. The CDR3 here is CASSEWRGQGPEQYF. In DNA, the CDR3 is TGTGCCAGCAGTGAATGGCGCGGGCAGGGCCCCGAGCAGTACTTC.

This clonotype appeared a few times. The chain has TRBV28 and TRBJ2-2; 11 nucleotides align to TRBD2. The CDR3 contains 14 residues. Unmatched junction bases numbered 12, after V lost 6 bases and J lost 15 bases. Germline V lookup: CDR1 MDHEN, CDR2 SYDVKM. The CDR3 nucleotides read TGTGCCAGCAGGGTACTAGCGGGAGTGATAACTATGTTTTTT. Its translation: CASRVLAGVITMFF. Using reference TRBV28 and TRBJ2-2 for the parts outside the CDR3, the full variable domain is DVKVTQSSRYLVKRTGEKVFLECVQDMDHENMFWYRQDPGLGLRLIYFSYDVKMKEKGDIPEGYSVSREKKERFSLILESASTNQTSMYLCASRVLAGVITMFFGEGSRLTVL.

The chain employs TRBV19 and TRBJ2-1, with 8 bases identical to TRBD2. This CDR3 spans 14 amino acids. The V gene's germline CDR1 is LNHDA and CDR2 SQIVND (reference sequence). The V and J ends lost 5 bases and 7 bases, in that order; junction bases with no gene match: 7. For the CDR3, the DNA is TGTGCCAGTAGTCTCGGGAGGGGGGGTAATGAGCAGTTCTTC. This sequence encodes CASSLGRGGNEQFF.

This clonotype has only a few counts. This chain's CDR3 is CASSYSGGSEQYF. The CDR3 DNA is TGTGCCAGCAGTTACTCAGGGGGATCCGAGCAGTACTTC. This chain uses TRBV6-2 or TRBV6-3 with TRBJ2-7, with D maybe TRBD1 (6 bases). Trimming left V 0 bases short and J 6 bases short, with 9 bases between. The CDR3 spans 13 residues. Germline assignment: CDR1 MNHEY and CDR2 SVGEGT.

The gene calls are TRBV18 and TRBJ1-1; D remains unclear. Trimming shortened V by 0 bases and J by 1 base, and 6 bases separated the two germline ends. From germline, CDR1 is KGHSH and CDR2 LQKENI. CDR3 size: 14 residues. CDR3 coding DNA: TGTGCCAGCTCACCACCAAAGGGGAACACTGAAGCTTTCTTT. Protein: CASSPPKGNTEAFF.

This clonotype appeared many times. The chain uses TRBV7-2 and TRBJ2-5; 9 positions agree with TRBD1. CDR1 is SGHTA, CDR2 FQGNSA, per germline. J gave up 4 bases and V 5 bases, and 8 bases lay outside the gene matches. This CDR3 comprises 15 residues. CDR3 in DNA: TGTGCCAGCAGCCCCACGGGACAGGGAGGAGAGACCCAGTACTTC. Its protein product is CASSPTGQGGETQYF.

This clonotype appeared many times. V gene TRBV7-2 combines with J gene TRBJ2-5; 7 bases fit TRBD1. V trimming: 6 bases; J trimming: 0 bases; junction bases outside the gene matches: 10. CDR1 and CDR2 (germline): SGHTA, FQGNSA. The CDR3 runs 16 residues. This CDR3 is CASSQGVRWYQETQYF. The CDR3 DNA sequence: TGTGCCAGCAGTCAGGGGGTCAGGTGGTACCAAGAGACCCAGTACTTC.

The rearrangement joins TRBV4-1 to TRBJ2-4; weak D call: TRBD2 (5 bases). Trimming took off 4 bases at V and 3 bases at J, with 16 bases between the two ends. The CDR3 totals 16 residues. CDR1 and CDR2 from the germline V gene are MGHRA and YSYEKL. The CDR3 DNA reads TGCGCCAGCAGCCCGTCCCCGGGATTTGGCAAAAACATTCAGTACTTC. This sequence encodes CASSPSPGFGKNIQYF.

The gene calls are TRBV6-6 and TRBJ2-1; perhaps TRBD2 as D (6 bases). This CDR3 contains 16 residues. Trimming took 2 bases from V and 7 from J, leaving 18 bases between them. Germline-derived CDR1 and CDR2 are MNHNY and SVGAGI (reference sequence). The CDR3, as DNA: TGTGCCAGCAGTTACCTCAGGAGGGTATTGGGGAATGAGCAGTTCTTC. Its translation is CASSYLRRVLGNEQFF.